This paragraph reports one TCR beta chain. Its target is unknown. The authors prepared UMI-labeled TRB cDNA libraries by 5' RACE. No DNA is given; TCRdb re-called the 5' RACE reads and lists each CDR3 protein once. Its table lists roughly 50,000 distinct CDR3 sequences. The entry originates in a study of CXCR3-negative and CXCR3-positive naive CD8 T cells. Germline-derived CDR1 and CDR2 are SEHNR and FQNEAQ (reference sequence). The CDR3 length is 11 residues. Regarding the study as a whole: Diversity in memory CD8+ cells fell much lower than the comparably high levels seen in both naive subsets.

The sequenced sample consisted of memory CD8+ T cells from blood. This chain joins TRBV7-9 and TRBJ2-7; the D call from TCRdb, TRBD1, cannot be confirmed without DNA. The TCR was taken from a human donor in good health. Some clones in this sample may be carry-over from other donors' samples. The CDR3 region is CASTRDYEQYF.